Listed below are T cell receptor beta chains from one sample, sequenced in a study of cytotoxic CD8 clonotypes in ibrutinib-treated CLL. TCRdb's table, derived via immunoSEQ multiplex PCR, lists solely in-frame clones and lacks some. This sample yields roughly 200,000 clones, of which 72% are seen a single time; 13% belongs to the top ten. Source: PBMCs, taken after 24 months of ibrutinib treatment. The receptors here all came from a human donor with chronic lymphocytic leukemia. Each CDR3 is given with its conserved first and last residue. D genes are given only for firm matches. Only some rows state a clone size, as once, few, many or a class for expanded clones.

V: TRBV21-1; size: few; D: NA; J: TRBJ2-7; CDR3: CASSRGSYEQYF; DNA: TGTGCCAGCAGCAGAGGGTCTTACGAGCAGTACTTC
V: TRBV19; size: NA; D: TRBD1; J: TRBJ1-5; CDR3: CASSVRGPDQPQHF; DNA: TGTGCCAGTAGTGTCAGGGGGCCCGACCAGCCCCAGCATTTT
V: TRBV7-9; size: NA; D: TRBD1; J: TRBJ1-4; CDR3: CASSTDRGFEKLFF; DNA: TGTGCCAGCAGCACGGACAGGGGTTTTGAAAAACTGTTTTTT
V: TRBV7-9; size: NA; D: TRBD2; J: TRBJ2-5; CDR3: CASSSGGSGGRVETQYF; DNA: TGTGCCAGCAGCTCCGGAGGGAGTGGCGGGAGGGTAGAGACCCAGTACTTC
V: TRBV7-8; size: NA; D: NA; J: TRBJ1-5; CDR3: CASSGVWSPGYSNQPQHF; DNA: TGTGCCAGCAGCGGGGTTTGGTCCCCGGGATATAGCAATCAGCCCCAGCATTTT
V: TRBV30; size: NA; D: NA; J: TRBJ2-7; CDR3: CAWSVRDSYEQYF; DNA: TGTGCCTGGAGTGTACGGGACTCCTACGAGCAGTACTTC
V: TRBV18; size: once; D: TRBD1; J: TRBJ1-2; CDR3: CASSPRGLLNYGYTF; DNA: TGTGCCAGCTCACCAAGGGGGCTACTTAACTATGGCTACACCTTC
V: TRBV5-1; size: NA; D: NA; J: TRBJ1-2; CDR3: CASSLETGSYGYTF; DNA: TGCGCCAGCAGCTTGGAAACAGGGAGCTATGGCTACACCTTC
V: TRBV30; size: NA; D: NA; J: TRBJ2-7; CDR3: CAWSLYSSYEQYF; DNA: TGTGCCTGGAGTTTGTATAGCTCCTACGAGCAGTACTTC
V: TRBV5-6; size: NA; D: NA; J: TRBJ2-7; CDR3: CASSGGISYEQYF; DNA: TGTGCCAGCAGTGGCGGGATTAGCTACGAGCAGTACTTC
V: TRBV20-1; size: NA; D: NA; J: TRBJ1-2; CDR3: CSARGVLVDTF; DNA: TGCAGTGCTAGAGGGGTATTGGTTGACACCTTC
V: TRBV5-1; size: NA; D: NA; J: TRBJ2-3; CDR3: CASALTDTQYF; DNA: TGCGCCAGCGCTCTCACAGATACGCAGTATTTT
V: TRBV19; size: NA; D: NA; J: TRBJ2-7; CDR3: CASSHGRTYEQYF; DNA: TGTGCCAGTAGTCATGGCAGAACCTACGAGCAGTACTTC
V: TRBV2; size: NA; D: TRBD1; J: TRBJ1-1; CDR3: CASRGQGYTEAFF; DNA: TGTGCCAGCAGAGGACAGGGCTACACTGAAGCTTTCTTT
V: TRBV6-1; size: NA; D: NA; J: TRBJ2-2; CDR3: CASGGEGSNTGELFF; DNA: TGTGCCAGCGGGGGAGAGGGCTCGAACACCGGGGAGCTGTTTTTT
V: TRBV7-9; size: few; D: NA; J: TRBJ1-2; CDR3: CASSLAQANYGYTF; DNA: TGTGCCAGCAGCTTAGCTCAGGCGAACTATGGCTACACCTTC
V: TRBV4-1; size: once; D: TRBD2; J: TRBJ2-1; CDR3: CASSQGLAVYNEQFF; DNA: TGCGCCAGCAGCCAGGGACTAGCGGTCTACAATGAGCAGTTCTTC
V: TRBV11-2; size: NA; D: NA; J: TRBJ1-2; CDR3: CASSLDRVSHYGYTF; DNA: TGTGCCAGCAGCTTAGATCGAGTCAGTCACTATGGCTACACCTTC
V: TRBV5-1; size: NA; D: TRBD2; J: TRBJ2-7; CDR3: CASSLEKGSGTPYEQYF; DNA: TGCGCCAGCAGCTTGGAGAAGGGTAGCGGGACCCCCTACGAGCAGTACTTC
V: TRBV27; size: NA; D: NA; J: TRBJ2-5; CDR3: CASSLSLKALKQYF; DNA: TGTGCCAGCAGTTTATCGCTAAAGGCCCTCAAGCAGTACTTC
V: TRBV9; size: few; D: NA; J: TRBJ1-2; CDR3: CASSVGQGANYGYTF; DNA: TGTGCCAGCAGCGTAGGTCAGGGAGCTAACTATGGCTACACCTTC
V: TRBV9; size: NA; D: NA; J: TRBJ1-1; CDR3: CASSVTGSNTEAFF; DNA: TGTGCCAGCAGCGTCACCGGGAGTAACACTGAAGCTTTCTTT
V: TRBV6-1; size: NA; D: NA; J: TRBJ1-5; CDR3: CASSGPVQIEGSGQPQHF; DNA: TGTGCCAGCAGTGGCCCGGTACAGATCGAAGGATCGGGGCAGCCCCAGCATTTT
V: TRBV7-9; size: NA; D: NA; J: TRBJ2-7; CDR3: CASTDSSYEQYF; DNA: TGTGCCAGTACGGACAGTTCCTACGAGCAGTACTTC
V: TRBV5-4; size: NA; D: TRBD2; J: TRBJ2-7; CDR3: CASSRAGLAGTLEQYF; DNA: TGTGCCAGCAGCCGAGCCGGACTAGCGGGTACTCTCGAGCAGTACTTC
V: TRBV5-1; size: NA; D: NA; J: TRBJ2-1; CDR3: CASSLVLAFNSYNEQFF; DNA: TGCGCCAGCAGCTTGGTACTAGCCTTCAACTCCTACAATGAGCAGTTCTTC
V: TRBV5-1; size: NA; D: NA; J: TRBJ1-3; CDR3: CASSRDGPLGNTIYF; DNA: TGCGCCAGCAGCAGGGACGGGCCTTTGGGAAACACCATATATTTT
V: TRBV4-2; size: NA; D: TRBD2; J: TRBJ2-7; CDR3: CASSLGGLAQSYEQYF; DNA: TGTGCCAGCAGCCTTGGGGGACTAGCGCAAAGTTACGAGCAGTACTTC
V: TRBV5-1; size: NA; D: NA; J: TRBJ2-2; CDR3: CASSGDGGTHTGELFF; DNA: TGCGCCAGCAGCGGGGATGGCGGGACCCACACCGGGGAGCTGTTTTTT